This T cell receptor (beta chain) was sequenced during a study of tumor-infiltrating lymphocytes in localized non-small cell lung cancer (dated by TCRdb to 2020 to 2023). In the study overall: Several histologies were represented in the cohort, which also included both smokers and never-smokers as well as patients whose samples were collected after neoadjuvant chemotherapy. TCR sequencing was one of several integrated assays, alongside flow cytometry, multiplex immunofluorescence, RNA-seq, exome sequencing and proteomics, applied to the same patients. The overall ICON cohort comprised over 140 surgical patients with localized non-small cell lung cancer whose tumors were resected. The paired tumor versus uninvolved lung comparison of immunoSEQ T-cell fraction included some 50 patients. Each patient contributed resected tumor tissue and uninvolved lung tissue from the same patient, described as non-adjacent to the tumor. Study-level results and caveats: The TCR-derived T-cell fraction showed no difference between the flow cytometry-defined immunotypes IM1 (good prognosis) and IM2 (poor prognosis). TCRbeta sequencing supported higher T cell infiltration in tumors than in uninvolved lung tissue, consistent with immunofluorescence CD3 counts. Different pieces of the same tissue were used for different assays, so technical variation could not be separated from intratumor heterogeneity. Tumor T-cell fraction from TCR sequencing was not associated with recurrence-free survival (p = 0.61). Assay coverage differed among patients according to how much tissue was available, so only a subset of the cohort had TCR sequencing.

Notes on this clone: This clone's antigen is unknown. No clone much larger than this one lies a single base away; base qualities are absent.

TCR sequencing with the immunoSEQ assay provided the T-cell fraction in tumor and uninvolved lung tissue. Processing in the source paper ran as follows. In the survival analysis, patients were divided into a high T-cell fraction group (upper tertile) and a low T-cell fraction group (lower two tertiles), and the two groups were compared using a log-rank test. A signed-rank test was used to check for differences in T-cell fraction between paired tumor and uninvolved lung. This immuneACCESS table, as held by TCRdb, lists in-frame sequences with V and J called but not all clones. Of the missing ones, under half trace to an unresolved V gene in checked studies; the others have no known cause. V, J and clone size derive from that table, while D and trimming were established from the DNA sequence. The sample table holds 20,000 to 30,000 clones, of which 73% were seen once. The ten largest clonotypes hold less than 7.5% of the sample.

The first patient joined ICON in 2016, and enrollment wrapped up when the last patient was enrolled in the second half of 2018. From a subcohort of 76 patients, fresh tumor and matched uninvolved tissue were collected for in-depth immune analyses, including TCR sequencing. DNA isolated from bulk tissue, without cell sorting, was used for TCR sequencing. Sequenced input: lung tumor tissue. The receptor was derived from a human donor with non-small cell lung cancer.

The DNA sequence follows: TGTGCCAGCAGCTTGGTCGCGGTCTCTGGAAACACCATATATTTT. Translation gives CASSLVAVSGNTIYF. Rearrangement joined TRBV5-6 to TRBJ1-3; no confident D gene assignment can be made. The CDR3 has 15 amino acids, counting the end cysteine and phenylalanine. Of the read, only the CDR3 DNA is kept; its 45 bases are in frame from base 1. Deletion took 0 bases off V and 0 bases off J, with a span of 7 bases between the germline ends. Per the germline V gene, SGHDT is the CDR1 and YYEEEE is the CDR2.